This T cell receptor (beta chain) was identified in a study of monozygotic twins with inflammatory bowel disease. Whole-study findings and limits: No detectable difference in repertoire similarity separated concordant from discordant twins, possibly as a result of limited power. Healthy co-twins had higher TCRbeta inverse Simpson diversity than their IBD twins. For IBD patients, clonotypes shared with others were fewer than for healthy twins, especially with disease activity.

To note about this clonotype: Its antigen is not known.

Researchers collected around 2.5 ml of blood per donor. The CDR3 is 13 amino acids. Per germline, CDR1 MDHEN and CDR2 SYDVKM. TCRdb reprocessed the 5' RACE reads, with one entry per CDR3 protein and no DNA. The clone table shows some 150,000 distinct CDR3 sequences, with the ten largest holding around 6.8%. The receptor was isolated from a human donor with ulcerative colitis or Crohn's disease, or a healthy co-twin of an affected twin (not recorded which). Sample: blood. This chain uses TRBV28 with TRBJ2-5. The CDR3 region is CASNVGRQETQYF. Using reference TRBV28 and TRBJ2-5 for the parts outside the CDR3, the full variable domain is DVKVTQSSRYLVKRTGEKVFLECVQDMDHENMFWYRQDPGLGLRLIYFSYDVKMKEKGDIPEGYSVSREKKERFSLILESASTNQTSMYLCASNVGRQETQYFGPGTRLLVL.